Reported below is one TCR beta chain. Antigen: not known. The method was immunoSEQ multiplex PCR; TCRdb's version includes in-frame clones alone and lacks a portion of them. This table has about 86,000 clones, 88% appearing once. This sample is drawn from a study of T cell responses to AZD1222 COVID-19 vaccine. Study outcomes and limitations: Females made up more of the donors, who were largely white British, and clonal diversity may have come out too low.

V dropped 0 bases and J dropped 5 bases, with 6 bases sitting between them. This CDR3 has 13 amino acids. Germline-derived CDR1 and CDR2 are KGHSH and LQKENI. This sequence was found in an adult who received the AZD1222 COVID-19 vaccine. The material was peripheral blood, obtained 28 days after the second AZD1222 dose. V gene TRBV18 combines with J gene TRBJ2-3; D not certain. DNA for the CDR3: TGTGCCAGCTCACCACCGATGAGAGATACGCAGTATTTT. Translation: CASSPPMRDTQYF.